This paragraph reports one T cell receptor (beta chain). Profiling relied on immunoSEQ multiplex PCR, and the TCRdb table lists in-frame clones only, not all of them. The sample carries about 11,000 clones, roughly 78% recorded once. This sample was taken from a study of T cell repertoires in ileal Crohn's disease. Stated time point: neoterminal ileum biopsy at postoperative endoscopy, about 6 months after surgery. The CDR3 is made up of 17 amino acids. CDR1 and CDR2 (germline): MDHEN, SYDVKM. The V end was cut by 3 bases, the J end by 0 bases, with 17 bases between. The chain links TRBV28 to TRBJ1-2; TRBD1 is a possible D gene (5 bases). The source material was ileal tissue. The sequence came from an adult with Crohn's disease. The CDR3 reads CASSLPTYRISNYGYTF. The DNA of the CDR3 is TGTGCCAGCAGTTTGCCTACATACAGGATATCTAACTATGGCTACACCTTC.